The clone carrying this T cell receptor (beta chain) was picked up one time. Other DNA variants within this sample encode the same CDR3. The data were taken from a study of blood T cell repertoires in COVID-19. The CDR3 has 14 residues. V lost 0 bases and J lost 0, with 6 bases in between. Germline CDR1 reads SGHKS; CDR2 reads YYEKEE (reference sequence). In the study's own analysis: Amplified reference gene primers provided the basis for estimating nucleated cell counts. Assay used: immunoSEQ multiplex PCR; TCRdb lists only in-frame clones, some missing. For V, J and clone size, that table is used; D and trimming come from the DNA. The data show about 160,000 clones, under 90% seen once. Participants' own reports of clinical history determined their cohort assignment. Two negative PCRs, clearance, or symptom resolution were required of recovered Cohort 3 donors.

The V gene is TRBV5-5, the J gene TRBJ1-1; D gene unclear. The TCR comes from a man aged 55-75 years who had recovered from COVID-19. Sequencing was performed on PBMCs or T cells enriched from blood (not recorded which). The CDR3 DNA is TGTGCCAGCAGCTTGGCCACGGTGAACACTGAAGCTTTCTTT. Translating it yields CASSLATVNTEAFF.